One T cell receptor (beta chain) is described in this entry. The data stem from a study of blood T cell repertoires in COVID-19. TCRdb keeps only in-frame clones here, not all; method: immunoSEQ multiplex PCR. The data hold 400,000 to 450,000 clones, with 90% observed a single time. Participants were aged about 18 to 95 years, lived in about 26 US areas, and enrolled virtually. The CDR3 extends over 16 amino acids. Germline V gives CDR1 LNHDA, CDR2 SQIVND (reference sequence). The ends were cut back, 2 bases at V and 4 bases at J, with 15 bases in the middle. The sequence was obtained from a man aged 18 to 29 who had recovered from COVID-19. The chain combines TRBV19 with TRBJ1-5; tentatively, D is TRBD1 (6 bases). What was sequenced was PBMCs or T cells enriched from blood (not recorded which). The CDR3 loop is CASSISSGTPNQPQHF. CDR3 bases: TGTGCCAGTAGTATATCTTCGGGGACACCTAATCAGCCCCAGCATTTT.